The present TCR beta chain was sequenced within a study of T-cell memory formation after mild COVID-19. Background on the study: TCR clusters were mostly confined to one donor each. Overall study findings and caveats: Later expanders leaned CD4+, whereas clones that contracted between day 15 and 85 were balanced CD4/CD8.

CDR3 length: 15 residues. Trimming took 4 bases from V and 1 from J, leaving 11 bases between them. The V gene's germline CDR1 is SNHLY and CDR2 FYNNEI. Constant-segment primers and 5'RACE yielded cDNA libraries for TCR alpha and TCR beta, each carrying sample barcodes and UMIs. Via MiXCR, TCRdb re-called the 5' RACE reads, giving one row per CDR3 protein. Of about 310,000 distinct CDR3 sequences listed, about a sixth were seen once; the top ten hold 22%. On this clonotype itself: Its specificity is not known.

Sequenced: PBMCs or a T cell subset sorted from them (not recorded which). This TCR came from a man aged 18 to 29 who had mild COVID-19 (a few samples of this study predate the infection). Cell type and time point are not known. The V call is TRBV2, the J call TRBJ1-5; D ambiguous. The CDR3 DNA is TGTGCCAGCAGTGGGAGGCTCGGGAGCAATCAGCCCCAGCATTTT. This codes for CASSGRLGSNQPQHF.